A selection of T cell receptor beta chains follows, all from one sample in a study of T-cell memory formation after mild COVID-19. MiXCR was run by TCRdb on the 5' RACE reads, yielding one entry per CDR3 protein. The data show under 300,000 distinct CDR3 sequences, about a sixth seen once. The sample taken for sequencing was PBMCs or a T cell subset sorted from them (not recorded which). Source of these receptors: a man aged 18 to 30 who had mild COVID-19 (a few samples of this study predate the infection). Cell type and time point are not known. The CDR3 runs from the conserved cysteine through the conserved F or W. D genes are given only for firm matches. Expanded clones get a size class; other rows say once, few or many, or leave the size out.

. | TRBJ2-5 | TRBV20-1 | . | TGCAGTGCTAGAAACCCGGTGAAAGAGACCCAGTACTTC | CSARNPVKETQYF
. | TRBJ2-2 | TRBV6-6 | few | TGTGCCAGCATTCCGGGGTCGAACACCGGGGAGCTGTTTTTT | CASIPGSNTGELFF
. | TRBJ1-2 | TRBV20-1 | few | TGCAGTGCTATAGTCCAGCAGGGTATCTATGGCTACACCTTC | CSAIVQQGIYGYTF
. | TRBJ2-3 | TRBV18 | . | TGTGCCAGCTCACCACCTTCGGCCGGCACAGATACGCAGTATTTT | CASSPPSAGTDTQYF
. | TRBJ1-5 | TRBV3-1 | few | TGTGCCAGCAGACAGGGCCCCGGGATTTTGCATTTT | CASRQGPGILHF
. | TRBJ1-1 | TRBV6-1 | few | TGTGCCAGCCATTACGGACGGGCTATGAACACTGAAGCTTTCTTT | CASHYGRAMNTEAFF
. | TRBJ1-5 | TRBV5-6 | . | TGTGCCAGCAGCCCGACAGGTCGGGATCAGCCCCAGCATTTT | CASSPTGRDQPQHF
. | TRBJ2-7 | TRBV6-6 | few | TGTGCCAGCAGTCCCTGGTACGAGCAGTACTTC | CASSPWYEQYF
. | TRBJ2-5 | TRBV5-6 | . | TGTGCCAGCAGCTTGAAGACTAGTTTGCAAGAGACCCAGTACTTC | CASSLKTSLQETQYF
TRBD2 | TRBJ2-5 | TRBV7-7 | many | TGTGCTAGCAGCCGTGGACTAGCGGGGGGACAAGAGACCCAGTACTTC | CASSRGLAGGQETQYF